This section outlines one T cell receptor beta chain sequence together with its context. Its target is unknown. Reverse transcription of about 0.45 to 1 ug RNA used random hexamers. An immunoSEQ multiplex PCR amplified TCR beta CDR3 over 54 Vbeta and 13 Jbeta. In TCRdb, the immunoSEQ multiplex PCR reads were re-called with MiXCR into one record per CDR3 protein. Here the sample spans some 100,000 distinct CDR3 sequences, approximately 93% being singletons. The V end was cut by 4 bases, the J end by 5 bases, with 8 bases between. This CDR3 region has 13 residues. The data derive from a study of CD8 T cells in Susac syndrome. Findings and limits, study-wide: It was acknowledged by the study that relatively few individuals were included in its TCR sequencing and HLA analysis.

CD8+ and CD4+ T cells from blood underwent TCR beta sequencing. The multiple sclerosis control group was made up of treatment-naive patients with stable or active relapsing-remitting disease. The sequencing input was CD4+ T cells from PBMCs. The chain uses TRBV12-3 or TRBV12-4 and TRBJ2-2, with a weak D call TRBD1 (6 bases). The TCR was taken from a human donor with multiple sclerosis. The DNA of the CDR3 is TGTGCCAGCAGTTCGACAGGAACCGGGGAGCTGTTTTTT. Amino acid sequence: CASSSTGTGELFF.